The 14 T cell receptor beta chains below were found in one sample sequenced in a study of T cells after yellow fever vaccination. Each CDR3 protein gets one entry after TCRdb re-called the 5' RACE reads with MiXCR. The sample lists about 300,000 distinct CDR3 sequences; about 6.6% were seen once. The sequenced sample was PBMCs, obtained about 41 days after the first yellow fever vaccination. Receptors were obtained from a young man who received the YFV17D yellow fever vaccine.

The chain links TRBV20-1 to TRBJ1-4; D is undetermined. CDR1 is DFQATT, CDR2 SNEGSKA, per germline (reference sequence). Trimming took off 8 bases at V and 8 bases at J, with 24 bases between the two ends. The length of the CDR3 is 15 residues. The CDR3 bases are TGCAGTAGCTCATTAAGCAATAGAGGGAAGGAAAAACTGTTTTTT. Translating gives CSSSLSNRGKEKLFF.

This clonotype has more than one count but fewer than ten. This rearrangement joins TRBV10-2 to TRBJ1-5, with D perhaps TRBD1 (5 bases). There are 12 residues in the CDR3. V lost 6 bases to trimming and J lost 6 bases, with 9 bases between them. CDR1 WSHSY and CDR2 SAAADI come from the germline V gene. The CDR3: CASREGTQPQHF. For the CDR3, the DNA is TGCGCCAGCAGGGAGGGGACTCAGCCCCAGCATTTT.

The V gene is TRBV11-1, the J gene TRBJ2-5, with D perhaps TRBD1 or TRBD2 (6 bases each). The V end lost 2 bases, the J end lost 0 bases, and 19 bases lay between the germline ends. CDR3 length: 18 residues. The germline V gene has CDR1 SGHAT and CDR2 FQDESV (reference sequence). CDR3 residues: CASSLRVTGRGYQETQYF. Here the CDR3 DNA reads TGTGCCAGCAGCTTAAGGGTGACAGGCCGGGGGTACCAAGAGACCCAGTACTTC.

The chain links TRBV5-5 to TRBJ2-6, with TRBD1 identical over 9 bases. Per the germline V gene, CDR1 is SGHKS and CDR2 is YYEKEE (reference sequence). Germline trimming cut 5 bases from V and 4 bases from J; bases unmatched to any gene: 7. The CDR3 is 16 residues long. CDR3 sequence: CASRKQGAQGANVLTF. In DNA form, the CDR3 reads TGTGCCAGCAGGAAACAGGGGGCGCAAGGGGCCAACGTCCTGACTTTC. Together with reference TRBV5-5 and TRBJ2-6, the CDR3 gives the full variable domain: DAGVTQSPTHLIKTRGQQVTLRCSPISGHKSVSWYQQVLGQGPQFIFQYYEKEERGRGNFPDRFSARQFPNYSSELNVNALLLGDSALYLCASRKQGAQGANVLTFGAGSRLTVL.

V is TRBV12-3 or TRBV12-4 and J is TRBJ2-1; unclear D gene. The V gene lost 2 bases and the J gene lost 7 bases, with 15 bases spanning the gap. The CDR3 is 15 amino acids. In DNA form, the CDR3 reads TGTGCCAGCAGTTTATACGGCTCACCCCTGAATGAGCAGTTCTTC. The encoded protein is CASSLYGSPLNEQFF.

This clonotype was detected a few times. V is TRBV20-1 and J is TRBJ2-7; TRBD2 matches at 10 bases. The CDR3 extends over 14 amino acids. The V gene's germline CDR1 is DFQATT and CDR2 SNEGSKA (reference sequence). The junction had 4 bases not matched to a gene; V was cut back by 2 bases and J by 3 bases. This CDR3 reads CSARLAGAIYEQYF. As DNA, the CDR3 is TGCAGTGCTAGACTAGCGGGGGCCATCTACGAGCAGTACTTC.

The CDR3 loop reads CASSHYARGGTAFF. As DNA, the CDR3 is TGCGCCAGCAGCCATTACGCGAGAGGGGGGACAGCTTTCTTT. This sequence joins TRBV4-1 and TRBJ1-1, with D perhaps matching TRBD1 (6 bases). CDR1 is MGHRA and CDR2 is YSYEKL in the germline V gene. V gave up 3 bases and J gave up 10 bases, with 18 bases separating them. The CDR3 loop spans 14 amino acids.

This clonotype was detected ten times or more. The gene calls are TRBV10-3 and TRBJ1-1, with 7 nucleotides matching TRBD1. With V trimmed by 3 bases and J by 5 bases, 3 bases remained unmatched. In germline, CDR1 is ENHRY, CDR2 SYGVKD. The CDR3 runs to 13 residues. The CDR3 DNA reads as TGTGCCATCAGTGACGACAGGGCGACTGAAGCTTTCTTT. It specifies CAISDDRATEAFF.

The chain employs TRBV5-4 and TRBJ2-3; D remains unclear. Germline CDR1 SGHNT, CDR2 YYREEE (reference sequence). The CDR3 runs 14 residues. The V end was cut by 4 bases, the J end by 4 bases, with 13 bases between. CDR3 DNA sequence: TGTGCCAGCAGCCCTCGTATTAGGTCAGATACGCAGTATTTT. Its protein product is CASSPRIRSDTQYF.

J is TRBJ2-5 and V is TRBV7-2; 7 bases are shared with TRBD1. Germline V gene lookup returns CDR1 SGHTA and CDR2 FQGNSA. This CDR3 has 15 residues. After removal of 5 bases from V and 5 bases from J, the junction contained 11 bases not matched to a gene. The CDR3 is CASSRDRVRRETQYF. CDR3 in DNA: TGTGCCAGCAGCCGTGACAGGGTGAGGCGGGAGACCCAGTACTTC.

The chain combines TRBV5-4 with TRBJ2-2; TRBD2 matches 16 bases. V lost 4 bases and J lost 7; bases outside the gene matches: 7. Germline V CDR1 and CDR2: SGHNT, YYREEE (reference sequence). The CDR3 is 17 residues long. The CDR3 loop is CASSQGLAGGPIGELFF. CDR3 coding DNA: TGTGCCAGCAGCCAGGGACTAGCGGGGGGGCCAATCGGGGAGCTGTTTTTT.

The chain joins TRBV4-3 to TRBJ1-2, with D possibly TRBD1 on 5 matching bases. V was clipped by 0 bases and J by 4 bases, with 9 bases between them. Germline CDR1 reads LGHNA; CDR2 reads YSLEER. This CDR3 region has 14 residues. The CDR3 DNA follows: TGCGCCAGCAGCCAAGATAGGGGAAGCTATGGCTACACCTTC. Residues: CASSQDRGSYGYTF.

This clonotype was seen a handful of times. J is TRBJ2-7 and V is TRBV7-6; TRBD2 aligns across 7 bases. Per the germline V gene, CDR1 is SGHVS and CDR2 is FNYEAQ. V trimming: 3 bases; J trimming: 1 base; junction bases outside the gene matches: 3. The CDR3 sequence is 14 residues long. CDR3 sequence: CASSFGGYSYEQYF. CDR3 DNA: TGTGCCAGCAGCTTCGGGGGGTATTCCTACGAGCAGTACTTC.

This clonotype has only a few counts. The CDR3 coding sequence is TGTGCCAGCAGCTTGGGAAATAGCAATCAGCCCCAGCATTTT. Residues: CASSLGNSNQPQHF. The chain carries TRBV7-9 and TRBJ1-5, with D unclear. Germline values: CDR1 SEHNR, CDR2 FQNEAQ (reference sequence). The CDR3 loop spans 14 amino acids. V lost 3 bases to trimming and J lost 0 bases, with 6 bases between them.